The 2 T cell receptor beta chains below come from one sample, sequenced in a study of shared clonotypes between healthy human individuals. Profiled with immunoSEQ multiplex PCR; TCRdb holds only in-frame clones, not every one. Counted here are 2 million to 3 million clones, 93% occurring once; the ten biggest clones make up roughly 0.36%. The sample comprised naive CD4+ T cells from PBMCs. Subset meaning: CD45RA+ positively selected. Source of these receptors: a man younger than 30 in good health. Some clones in this sample may be carry-over from other donors' samples.

V and J are TRBV10-3 and TRBJ2-1; 12 bases are shared with TRBD2. The CDR3 runs 15 residues. The V gene end was trimmed by 6 bases and the J gene end by 6 bases; junction bases not matched to a gene: 6. The germline V gene encodes CDR1 ENHRY and CDR2 SYGVKD. Written as DNA, the CDR3 is TGTGCCATCAGCCCAGGACTAGCGGGATCCAATGAGCAGTTCTTC. Translating it yields CAISPGLAGSNEQFF.

This chain joins TRBV7-2 and TRBJ1-2; D gene ambiguous. The CDR3 extends over 15 amino acids. V was trimmed by 4 bases and J by 3 bases, leaving 15 bases between them. Per the germline V gene, CDR1 is SGHTA and CDR2 is FQGNSA. The CDR3 loop reads CASSSDGRGYYGYTF. The CDR3 DNA is TGTGCCAGCAGCTCAGACGGACGGGGATACTATGGCTACACCTTC.